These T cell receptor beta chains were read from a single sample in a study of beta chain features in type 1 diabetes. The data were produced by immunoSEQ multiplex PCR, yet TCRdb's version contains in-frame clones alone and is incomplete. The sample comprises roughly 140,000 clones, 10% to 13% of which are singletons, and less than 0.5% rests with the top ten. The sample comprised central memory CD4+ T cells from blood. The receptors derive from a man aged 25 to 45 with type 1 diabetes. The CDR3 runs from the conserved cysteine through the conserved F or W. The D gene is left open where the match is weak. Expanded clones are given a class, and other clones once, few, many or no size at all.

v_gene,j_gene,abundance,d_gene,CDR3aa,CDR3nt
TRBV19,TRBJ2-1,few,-,CASNPRSSYNEQFF,TGTGCCAGTAATCCGAGGAGCTCCTACAATGAGCAGTTCTTC
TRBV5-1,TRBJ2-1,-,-,CASSRRKLRTENSYNEQFF,TGCGCCAGCAGCCGACGAAAACTTCGGACAGAAAACTCCTACAATGAGCAGTTCTTC
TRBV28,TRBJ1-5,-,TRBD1,CASSLPRSGGVQPQHF,TGTGCCAGCAGTTTACCTCGGTCAGGGGGCGTTCAGCCCCAGCATTTT
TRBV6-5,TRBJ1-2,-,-,CASSEASYGYTF,TGTGCCAGCAGTGAGGCTTCCTATGGCTACACCTTC
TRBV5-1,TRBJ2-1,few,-,CASVLDSPNEQFF,TGCGCCAGCGTCCTAGACAGCCCCAATGAGCAGTTCTTC
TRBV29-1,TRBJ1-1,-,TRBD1,CSVRDRANTEAFF,TGCAGCGTCCGGGACAGAGCGAACACTGAAGCTTTCTTT
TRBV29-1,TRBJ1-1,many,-,CSGCALVGEAFF,TGCAGCGGGTGCGCCCTAGTAGGCGAAGCTTTCTTT
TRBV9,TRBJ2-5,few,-,CASSVAPAGQETQYF,TGTGCCAGCAGCGTAGCCCCGGCAGGGCAAGAGACCCAGTACTTC
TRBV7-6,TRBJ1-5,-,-,CASSPSFQGQPQHF,TGTGCCAGCAGCCCGAGTTTTCAGGGTCAGCCCCAGCATTTT
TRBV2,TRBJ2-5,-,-,CASSVGWRAETQYF,TGTGCCAGCAGTGTGGGCTGGCGGGCAGAGACCCAGTACTTC
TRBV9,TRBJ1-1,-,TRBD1,CASSGGQGMSDTEAFF,TGTGCCAGCAGCGGGGGACAGGGGATGTCGGACACTGAAGCTTTCTTT
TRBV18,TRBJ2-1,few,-,CASSPFRDNNEQFF,TGTGCCAGCTCACCATTCCGGGACAACAATGAGCAGTTCTTC
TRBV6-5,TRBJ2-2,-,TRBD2,CASSYTPSGGTGELFF,TGTGCCAGCAGTTACACACCTTCGGGGGGCACCGGGGAGCTGTTTTTT
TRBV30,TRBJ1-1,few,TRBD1,CAWIYRGNTEAFF,TGTGCCTGGATTTACAGGGGCAACACTGAAGCTTTCTTT
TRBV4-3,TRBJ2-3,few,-,CASSQELRTDTQYF,TGCGCCAGCAGCCAAGAGCTCCGGACAGATACGCAGTATTTT
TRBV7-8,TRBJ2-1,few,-,CASTSNRFSYNEQFF,TGTGCCAGCACCAGTAACAGGTTCTCCTACAATGAGCAGTTCTTC